The rows below give T cell receptor beta chains drawn from one sample of a study of blood T cell repertoires in COVID-19. Clones were read by immunoSEQ multiplex PCR, and TCRdb kept only the in-frame ones, dropping some. The sample has some 14,000 clones, approximately 91% seen once. Sequenced: peripheral blood. All receptors derive from a human donor in a cohort sampled during active COVID-19. CDR3s include the opening cysteine and the closing phenylalanine or tryptophan. The order of the fields is J gene, V gene, clone size, D gene, CDR3 protein, CDR3 DNA. D genes are given only for firm matches. Not all rows give a size; the values are once, few, many and, for expanded clones, a class.

TRBJ2-2 TRBV3-1/TRBV3-2 few TRBD1 CASRPTGPGELFF TGTGCCAGCAGGCCGACAGGGCCCGGGGAGCTGTTTTTT
TRBJ1-5 TRBV6-4 once TRBD1 CASSDRGQGHQPQHF TGTGCCAGCAGTGACCGTGGACAGGGGCATCAGCCCCAGCATTTT
TRBJ2-7 TRBV19 . . CASSVPGQIYEQYF TGTGCCAGTAGTGTACCGGGACAAATTTACGAGCAGTACTTC
TRBJ1-2 TRBV7-2 . . CASSLAEQGGYTF TGTGCCAGCAGCTTAGCGGAACAGGGAGGCTACACCTTC
TRBJ2-5 TRBV2 . TRBD1 CASSMIGQGGETQYF TGTGCCAGCAGCATGATTGGACAGGGAGGAGAGACCCAGTACTTC
TRBJ2-7 TRBV2 few . CASSEIGQSAYEQYF TGTGCCAGCAGTGAAATAGGACAGTCCGCTTACGAGCAGTACTTC
TRBJ2-3 TRBV21-1 . . CASSCAQGRTMDTQYF TGTGCCAGCAGCTGCGCTCAGGGGCGGACCATGGATACGCAGTATTTT
TRBJ2-5 TRBV5-1 . . CASSFQGRETQYF TGCGCCAGCAGCTTTCAGGGCCGGGAGACCCAGTACTTC
TRBJ2-5 TRBV4-2 . . CASSQDQATEETQYF TGTGCCAGCAGCCAAGATCAGGCAACTGAAGAGACCCAGTACTTC
TRBJ2-4 TRBV24-1 . . CATYGALGSPYGKNIQYF TGTGCCACCTACGGAGCACTCGGATCGCCCTATGGCAAAAACATTCAGTACTTC
TRBJ2-3 TRBV5-1 . . CASSLGGDGNTQYF TGCGCCAGCAGCTTGGGCGGGGATGGGAATACGCAGTATTTT
TRBJ2-1 TRBV27 . . CASRTGGNEQFF TGTGCCAGCAGGACTGGTGGAAATGAGCAGTTCTTC
TRBJ2-4 TRBV19 . . CASKDSTKNIQYF TGTGCCAGTAAGGACAGTACCAAAAACATTCAGTACTTC
TRBJ2-4 TRBV28 . . CASSLSNIQYF TGTGCCAGCAGTCTCAGTAACATTCAGTACTTC
TRBJ2-7 TRBV2 . TRBD1 CASSEQTGGFGPTHF TGTGCCAGCAGTGAACAGACAGGGGGGTTCGGGCCAACTCACTTC
TRBJ1-6 TRBV5-6 few . CASLTRRGYNSPLHF TGTGCCAGCTTGACCCGGAGAGGCTATAATTCACCCCTCCACTTT
TRBJ2-5 TRBV19 once TRBD1 CASSIDRGSETQYF TGTGCCAGTAGTATCGACAGGGGGTCAGAGACCCAGTACTTC
TRBJ2-3 TRBV11-2 . TRBD1 CASTQQGTVVPDTQYF TGTGCCAGCACCCAACAGGGGACAGTCGTCCCAGATACGCAGTATTTT
TRBJ2-7 TRBV20-1 . TRBD1 CSAATGYEQYF TGCAGTGCCGCGACAGGGTACGAGCAGTACTTC
TRBJ1-1 TRBV19 . . CASSITGNTEAFF TGTGCCAGTAGTATAACTGGGAACACTGAAGCTTTCTTT
TRBJ2-1 TRBV30 . TRBD1 CAHRDRGYNEQFF TGTGCCCACCGGGACAGGGGCTACAATGAGCAGTTCTTC
TRBJ1-6 TRBV7-6 . . CASSTLQGVPPLHF TGTGCCAGCAGCACCTTACAGGGCGTGCCACCCCTCCACTTT
TRBJ2-7 TRBV18 . TRBD1 CASSLSRTGRSEQYF TGTGCCAGCTCACTTTCACGGACAGGGAGAAGCGAGCAGTACTTC
TRBJ2-3 TRBV3-1/TRBV3-2 . TRBD2 CASSQYGGYSDTQYF TGTGCCAGCAGCCAATACGGGGGGTACTCAGATACGCAGTATTTT
TRBJ2-2 TRBV6-5 . . CASSYSQALNTGELFF TGTGCCAGCAGTTACTCACAGGCTCTGAACACCGGGGAGCTGTTTTTT
TRBJ2-7 TRBV6-5 once TRBD1 CASTNTGGGYEQYF TGTGCCAGCACCAACACAGGGGGCGGGTACGAGCAGTACTTC
TRBJ1-2 TRBV3-1/TRBV3-2 . . CASSQYAQGSPYGYTF TGTGCCAGCAGCCAATACGCCCAGGGATCTCCCTATGGCTACACCTTC
TRBJ2-7 TRBV10-3 . TRBD2 CAISESRLTSGGRSEQYF TGTGCCATCAGTGAGTCGAGATTAACTAGCGGGGGGCGGTCCGAGCAGTACTTC
TRBJ1-1 TRBV14 . . CASSQDHSLGGAFF TGTGCCAGCAGCCAAGATCACTCCCTCGGAGGAGCTTTCTTT
TRBJ2-5 TRBV5-1 . TRBD1 CASSLGQGAETQYF TGCGCCAGCAGCTTGGGACAGGGGGCAGAGACCCAGTACTTC
TRBJ2-2 TRBV10-3 . . CATYRDTGELFF TGTGCCACCTACAGGGACACCGGGGAGCTGTTTTTT
TRBJ2-5 TRBV5-6 . . CASSLRFLETQYF TGTGCCAGCAGCTTGCGGTTCCTGGAGACCCAGTACTTC
TRBJ2-1 TRBV6-5 . . CASKRGGAGDEQFF TGTGCCAGCAAAAGGGGGGGGGCTGGCGATGAGCAGTTCTTC
TRBJ2-1 TRBV29-1 . . CSVEVGAGGYNEQFF TGCAGCGTTGAAGTAGGGGCAGGGGGGTACAATGAGCAGTTCTTC
TRBJ2-3 TRBV11-2 . TRBD2 CASSLGLAEADTQYF TGTGCCAGCAGCTTAGGTCTAGCGGAGGCAGATACGCAGTATTTT
TRBJ1-1 TRBV27 . TRBD1 CASSSISRQGVAEAFF TGTGCCAGCAGTTCAATCAGCCGACAGGGAGTAGCTGAAGCTTTCTTT
TRBJ2-1 TRBV7-6 . TRBD2 CASSVAGGGPSYNEQFF TGTGCCAGCAGCGTAGCGGGCGGGGGGCCTTCCTACAATGAGCAGTTCTTC